A single sample gave rise to the 21 T cell receptor beta chains below, sequenced in a study of blood T cell repertoires in COVID-19. Measured with immunoSEQ multiplex PCR; TCRdb has only the in-frame clones, and not every one. The sample records 300,000 to 400,000 clones, around 90% being singletons. The sample consisted of peripheral blood. These receptors came from a man between 50 and 59 years old with active or convalescent COVID-19.

V usage is TRBV3-1 (or the pseudogene TRBV3-2) and J usage is TRBJ2-3, with 10 bases lining up with TRBD2. Trimming cost V 4 bases and J 2 bases; bases outside gene matches: 9. This CDR3 region has 17 residues. Looked up from germline, CDR1 is LGHDT and CDR2 is YNNKEL (reference sequence). In DNA form, the CDR3 reads TGTGCCAGCAGCCCGCGGACTAGCGGAGGGGACACAGATACGCAGTATTTT. Translation gives CASSPRTSGGDTDTQYF.

This chain connects TRBV4-3 to TRBJ1-6; the D gene is possibly TRBD1 (5 bases). This CDR3 comprises 15 residues. The V and J ends lost 1 base and 7 bases respectively, with 11 bases between them. From germline, CDR1 is LGHNA and CDR2 YSLEER. CDR3 protein: CASSQVKGQNSPLHF. The CDR3 nucleotides read TGCGCCAGCAGCCAAGTAAAGGGGCAAAATTCACCCCTCCACTTT.

The chain is built from TRBV5-5 and TRBJ2-7; D may be TRBD1 (6 bases). The V end was cut by 7 bases, the J end by 2 bases, with 22 bases between. The germline V gene encodes CDR1 SGHKS and CDR2 YYEKEE (reference sequence). The CDR3 consists of 16 residues. CDR3 sequence (DNA): TGTGCCAGCTCCCCAGGTCCGGGAAGGGGGACCTACGAGCAGTACTTC. It yields the protein CASSPGPGRGTYEQYF.

The CDR3 region has the DNA TGTGCCAGCAGTTGGTCGGAGGGCAATGAGCAGTTCTTC. Its protein is CASSWSEGNEQFF. The genes are TRBV6-5 and TRBJ2-1; D is perhaps TRBD2 (6 bases). The CDR3 length is 13 residues. CDR1 and CDR2 from the germline V gene are MNHEY and SVGAGI. Trimming shortened V by 4 bases and J by 6 bases, and 10 bases separated the two germline ends.

This rearrangement joins TRBV24-1 to TRBJ2-6; D gene uncertain. The CDR3 consists of 19 residues. V lost 3 bases and J lost 1, with 18 bases in between. Germline-derived CDR1 and CDR2 are KGHDR and SFDVKD. Here the CDR3 DNA reads TGTGCCACCAGTGATCGAGACGGCCCAGGTGGATCTGGGGCCAACGTCCTGACTTTC. The encoded protein is CATSDRDGPGGSGANVLTF.

This chain connects TRBV5-4 to TRBJ1-1; D not certain. CDR3 length: 11 amino acids. Germline V lookup: CDR1 SGHNT, CDR2 YYREEE (reference sequence). V lost 3 bases and J 3 bases, leaving 3 bases between the germline ends. CDR3 loop: CASSSDTEAFF. DNA for the CDR3: TGTGCCAGCAGCTCAGACACTGAAGCTTTCTTT.

This rearrangement joins TRBV6-5 to TRBJ1-6; tentatively, D is TRBD1 (5 bases). In germline, CDR1 is MNHEY, CDR2 SVGAGI. There are 16 residues in the CDR3. V was clipped by 0 bases and J by 1 base, with 7 bases between them. CDR3 loop: CASSYSGGSYNSPLHF. CDR3 nucleotide sequence: TGTGCCAGCAGTTACTCGGGGGGGTCCTATAATTCACCCCTCCACTTT.

As DNA, the CDR3 is TGTGCCAGCAGCTTTGGGACACAGGGGGGCTACACCTTC. Amino acid sequence: CASSFGTQGGYTF. The chain combines TRBV7-8 with TRBJ1-2; 7 bases map to TRBD1. After removal of 3 bases from V and 8 bases from J, the junction contained 6 bases not matched to a gene. The germline gives CDR1 SGHVS, CDR2 FQNEAQ. The CDR3 runs 13 residues.

The chain has TRBV5-1 and TRBJ1-1; D gene uncertain. The CDR3 spans 13 residues. From germline, CDR1 is SGHRS and CDR2 YFSETQ. V was cut by 3 bases and J by 0 bases, with 6 bases left in between. CDR3 loop: CASSYTVNTEAFF. CDR3 sequence (DNA): TGCGCCAGCAGCTATACAGTGAACACTGAAGCTTTCTTT.

The rearrangement links TRBV6-5 to TRBJ1-2; D is ambiguous. V lost 8 bases to trimming and J lost 1 base, with 17 bases between them. From germline, CDR1 is MNHEY and CDR2 SVGAGI. The CDR3 consists of 15 residues. CDR3 sequence (DNA): TGTGCCAGCGCTAGGCCCGCCCTTCTTAACTATGGCTACACCTTC. This gives the protein CASARPALLNYGYTF.

The rearrangement joins TRBV11-1 to TRBJ2-2; tentatively, D is TRBD2 (7 bases). The CDR3 is made up of 15 amino acids. Germline V lookup: CDR1 SGHAT, CDR2 FQDESV (reference sequence). V gave up 1 base and J gave up 4 bases, with 10 bases separating them. This CDR3 reads CASSLEGGATGELFF. In nucleotides, the CDR3 is TGTGCCAGCAGCTTAGAAGGGGGGGCCACCGGGGAGCTGTTTTTT.

The V and J genes are TRBV5-1 and TRBJ1-1; D not resolved. Between the trimmed V and J ends, which lost 4 bases and 0 bases, there was a span of 16 bases. In germline, CDR1 is SGHRS, CDR2 YFSETQ. The CDR3 spans 16 residues. CDR3: CASSSSQPSMNTEAFF. CDR3 coding DNA: TGCGCCAGCAGCAGCTCACAGCCTTCCATGAACACTGAAGCTTTCTTT.

This clone occurred once. The CDR3 sequence is CASSQARGTGSEKLFF. The CDR3 region has the DNA TGTGCCAGCAGCCAAGCAAGGGGTACCGGGAGTGAAAAACTGTTTTTT. V and J are TRBV3-1 (or the pseudogene TRBV3-2) and TRBJ1-4; tentative D call: TRBD1 (5 bases). V lost 1 base, J lost 7 bases, and 16 bases lay in between. The CDR3 consists of 16 residues. Germline-derived CDR1 and CDR2 are LGHDT and YNNKEL (reference sequence).

The J gene is TRBJ1-4, the V gene TRBV7-9; 12 nucleotides align to TRBD1. The CDR3 is 15 residues long. V lost 4 bases, J lost 7 bases, and 4 bases stayed unmatched. Per the germline V gene, CDR1 is SEHNR and CDR2 is FQNEAQ (reference sequence). The CDR3 coding sequence is TGTGCCAGCAGCTCCGGGACAGGGGGCGTTGAAAAACTGTTTTTT. Protein sequence: CASSSGTGGVEKLFF. Full variable domain (missing parts from reference TRBV7-9 and TRBJ1-4): DTGVSQNPRHKITKRGQNVTFRCDPISEHNRLYWYRQTLGQGPEFLTYFQNEAQLEKSRLLSDRFSAERPKGSFSTLEIQRTEQGDSAMYLCASSSGTGGVEKLFFGSGTQLSVL.

As concerns this clone: The limits of the CDR3 on the DNA are not certain, so only TCRdb's listed CDR3 is given. The rearrangement joins TRBV24-1 to TRBJ2-2; TRBD1 reflects the table's D call only, with no check against the DNA. Inclusive of both ends, the CDR3 amounts to 17 amino acids. CDR1 KGHDR and CDR2 SFDVKD come from the germline V gene. CDR3 protein: CATSDFWPRGNTGELFF.

The chain has TRBV24-1 and TRBJ2-3; TRBD2 aligns across 10 bases. Germline lookup yields CDR1 KGHDR and CDR2 SFDVKD. The CDR3 totals 15 residues. V lost 9 bases to trimming and J lost 0 bases; unmatched junction nucleotides: 5. CDR3: CATSWTSGSTDTQYF. The DNA of the CDR3 is TGTGCCACCTCCTGGACTAGCGGTAGCACAGATACGCAGTATTTT.

The table lists this clone with a count of one. The chain uses TRBV2 and TRBJ2-7, with TRBD2 matching over 12 bases. Germline V gene lookup returns CDR1 SNHLY and CDR2 FYNNEI. This CDR3 region has 16 residues. V lost 10 bases to trimming and J lost 4 bases; unmatched junction nucleotides: 14. In DNA form, the CDR3 reads TGTGCCACGCTTTCCTTTACGACTAGCGGGAGTTACGAGCAGTACTTC. Its protein product is CATLSFTTSGSYEQYF.

This clone is a singleton in its sample. The rearrangement joins TRBV10-3 to TRBJ1-4; 11 positions match TRBD1. The CDR3 extends over 15 amino acids. V dropped 10 bases and J dropped 1; count of bases not matched to a gene: 5. The germline gives CDR1 ENHRY, CDR2 SYGVKD. CDR3 nucleotides: TGTGCCAGTGGGACAGGGGGGAAAACTAATGAAAAACTGTTTTTT. This encodes CASGTGGKTNEKLFF.

This clone was observed a single time. The rearrangement uses TRBV7-2 and TRBJ1-4, with D perhaps TRBD1 (5 bases). The V and J ends lost 1 base and 7 bases respectively, with 19 bases between them. This CDR3 comprises 17 residues. The V gene's germline CDR1 is SGHTA and CDR2 FQGNSA. The CDR3 coding sequence is TGTGCCAGCAGCTTAGGGAGCAGGGAAGGGTTCGGTGAAAAACTGTTTTTT. Translation: CASSLGSREGFGEKLFF.

V is TRBV20-1 and J is TRBJ2-3; 11 bases align to TRBD2. With V trimmed by 3 bases and J by 6 bases, 11 bases remained unmatched. Germline lookup yields CDR1 DFQATT and CDR2 SNEGSKA (reference sequence). CDR3 length: 16 amino acids. The CDR3 region is CSASGVAGGPIDTQYF. The CDR3 nucleotides read TGCAGTGCTAGTGGGGTAGCGGGAGGGCCAATCGATACGCAGTATTTT.

This sequence joins TRBV20-1 and TRBJ2-3; 13 bases map to TRBD2. CDR3 length equals 14 residues. Unmatched junction bases numbered 3, after V lost 3 bases and J lost 6 bases. CDR1 and CDR2 from the germline V gene are DFQATT and SNEGSKA (reference sequence). CDR3 coding DNA: TGCAGTGCTAGTAGGACTAGCGGGGGTGATACGCAGTATTTT. Translation: CSASRTSGGDTQYF.